This T cell receptor (beta chain) was documented in a study of T cells in Graves' hyperthyroidism and ophthalmopathy. This CDR3 spans 13 amino acids. Germline V gene sequence: CDR1 MDHEN, CDR2 SYDVKM. Authors of the study amplified TCR beta CDR3 regions from RNA transcripts. RT-PCR in the first round (using the HTBI primer set) targeted the TCR CDR3. TCRdb re-called the multiplex PCR reads with MiXCR, one entry per CDR3 protein. The sample has around 620,000 distinct CDR3 sequences; 35% to 55% are singletons. Worth noting for this clonotype: A much larger clone differs by one base, so this may be a read error.

The sample taken for sequencing was peripheral blood or thyroid tissue (not recorded which). The J gene is TRBJ2-5, the V gene TRBV28; possibly TRBD2 for D (5 bases). The sequence derives from an adult woman with Graves' disease, either hyperthyroidism or ophthalmopathy (not recorded which). The CDR3 sequence is CASRDFLQETHYF. The CDR3, as DNA: TGTGCCAGCAGGGACTTCCTCCAAGAGACCCATTACTTC.